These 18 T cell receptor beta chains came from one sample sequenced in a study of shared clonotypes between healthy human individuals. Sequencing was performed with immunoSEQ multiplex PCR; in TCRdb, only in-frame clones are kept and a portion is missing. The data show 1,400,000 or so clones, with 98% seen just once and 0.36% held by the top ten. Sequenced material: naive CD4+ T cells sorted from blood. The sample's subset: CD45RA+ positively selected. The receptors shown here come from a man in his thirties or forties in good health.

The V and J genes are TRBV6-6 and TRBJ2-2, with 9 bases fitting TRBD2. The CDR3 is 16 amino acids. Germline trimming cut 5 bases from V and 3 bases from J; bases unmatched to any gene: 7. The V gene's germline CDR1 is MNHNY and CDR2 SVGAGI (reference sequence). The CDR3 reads CASSLAGFGYTGELFF. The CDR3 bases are TGTGCCAGCAGTCTAGCGGGATTTGGGTACACCGGGGAGCTGTTTTTT.

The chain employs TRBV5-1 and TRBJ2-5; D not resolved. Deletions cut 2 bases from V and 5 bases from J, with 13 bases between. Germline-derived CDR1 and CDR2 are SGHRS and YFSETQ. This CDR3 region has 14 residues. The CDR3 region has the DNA TGCGCCAGCAGCTTCACACCCGGTCCGGAGACCCAGTACTTC. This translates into CASSFTPGPETQYF.

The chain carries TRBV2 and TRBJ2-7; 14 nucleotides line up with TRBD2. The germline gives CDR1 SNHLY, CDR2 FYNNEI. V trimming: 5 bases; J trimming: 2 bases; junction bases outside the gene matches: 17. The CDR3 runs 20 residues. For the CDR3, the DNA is TGTGCCAGCAGTACTCCAAAGACTAGCGGGAGGGCCTTCCTGGCCTACGAGCAGTACTTC. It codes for CASSTPKTSGRAFLAYEQYF.

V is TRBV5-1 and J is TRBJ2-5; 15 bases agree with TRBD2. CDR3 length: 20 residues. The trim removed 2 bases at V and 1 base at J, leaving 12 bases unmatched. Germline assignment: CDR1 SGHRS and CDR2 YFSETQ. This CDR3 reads CASSFKVGTSGRTFQETQYF. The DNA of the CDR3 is TGCGCCAGCAGCTTCAAGGTGGGGACTAGCGGGAGGACCTTCCAAGAGACCCAGTACTTC.

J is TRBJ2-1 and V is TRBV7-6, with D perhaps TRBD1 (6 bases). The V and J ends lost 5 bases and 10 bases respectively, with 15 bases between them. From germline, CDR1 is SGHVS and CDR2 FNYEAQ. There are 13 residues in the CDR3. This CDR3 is CASSRRVRGEQFF. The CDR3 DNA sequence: TGTGCCAGCAGCCGACGGGTGAGGGGGGAGCAGTTCTTC. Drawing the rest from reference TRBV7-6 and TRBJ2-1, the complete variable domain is GAGVSQSPRYKVTKRGQDVALRCDPISGHVSLYWYRQALGQGPEFLTYFNYEAQQDKSGLPNDRFSAERPEGSISTLTIQRTEQRDSAMYRCASSRRVRGEQFFGPGTRLTVL.

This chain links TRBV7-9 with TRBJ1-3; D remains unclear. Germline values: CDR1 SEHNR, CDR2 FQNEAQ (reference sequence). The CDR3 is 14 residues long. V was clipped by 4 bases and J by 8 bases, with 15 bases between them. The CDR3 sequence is CASSSSFRIHTIYF. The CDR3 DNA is TGTGCCAGCAGCTCCTCTTTTCGGATACACACCATATATTTT.

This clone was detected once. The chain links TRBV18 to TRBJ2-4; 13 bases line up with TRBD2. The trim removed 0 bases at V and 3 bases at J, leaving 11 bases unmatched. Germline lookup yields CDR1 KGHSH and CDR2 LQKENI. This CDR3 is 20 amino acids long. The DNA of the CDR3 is TGTGCCAGCTCACCACCTCGGACTAGCGGGAGAGAGGGTCACAAAAACATTCAGTACTTC. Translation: CASSPPRTSGREGHKNIQYF.

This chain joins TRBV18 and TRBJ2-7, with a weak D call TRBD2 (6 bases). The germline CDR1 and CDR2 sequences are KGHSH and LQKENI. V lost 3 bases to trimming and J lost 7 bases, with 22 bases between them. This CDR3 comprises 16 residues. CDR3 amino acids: CASSPRDRLPGVEQYF. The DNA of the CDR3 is TGTGCCAGCTCACCCCGAGACCGACTTCCGGGGGTTGAGCAGTACTTC.

The CDR3 sequence: CASSLNTGGTSNTGELFF. CDR3 in DNA: TGTGCCAGCAGCTTAAATACCGGGGGAACGTCGAACACCGGGGAGCTGTTTTTT. The chain is built from TRBV13 and TRBJ2-2, with D possibly TRBD2 on 6 matching bases. Germline CDR1 is PRHDT and CDR2 is FYEKMQ (reference sequence). V gave up 2 bases and J gave up 0 bases, with 16 bases separating them. CDR3 length equals 18 residues.

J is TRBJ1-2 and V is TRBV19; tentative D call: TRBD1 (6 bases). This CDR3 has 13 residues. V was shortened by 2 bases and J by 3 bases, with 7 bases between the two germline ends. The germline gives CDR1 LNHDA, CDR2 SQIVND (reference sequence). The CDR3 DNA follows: TGTGCCAGTAGTATATCAGGGGACTATGGCTACACCTTC. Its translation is CASSISGDYGYTF.

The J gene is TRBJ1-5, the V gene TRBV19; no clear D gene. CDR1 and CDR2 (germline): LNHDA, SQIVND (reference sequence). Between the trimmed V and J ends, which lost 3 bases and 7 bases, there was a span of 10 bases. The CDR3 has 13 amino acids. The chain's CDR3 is CASSIQVSQPQHF. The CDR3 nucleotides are TGTGCCAGTAGTATCCAAGTATCGCAGCCCCAGCATTTT.

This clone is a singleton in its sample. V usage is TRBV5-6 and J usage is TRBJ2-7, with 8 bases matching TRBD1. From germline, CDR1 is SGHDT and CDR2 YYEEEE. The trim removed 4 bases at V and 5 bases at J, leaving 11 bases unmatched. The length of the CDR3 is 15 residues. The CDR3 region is CASSQTDRDFHEQYF. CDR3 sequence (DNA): TGTGCCAGCAGCCAGACGGACAGGGATTTTCACGAGCAGTACTTC.

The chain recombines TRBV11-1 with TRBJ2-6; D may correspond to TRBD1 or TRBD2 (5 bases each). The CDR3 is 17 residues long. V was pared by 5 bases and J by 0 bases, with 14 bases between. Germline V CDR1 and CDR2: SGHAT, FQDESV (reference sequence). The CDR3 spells CASSPRDPRSGANVLTF. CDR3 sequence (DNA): TGTGCCAGCAGCCCACGGGACCCCCGCTCTGGGGCCAACGTCCTGACTTTC.

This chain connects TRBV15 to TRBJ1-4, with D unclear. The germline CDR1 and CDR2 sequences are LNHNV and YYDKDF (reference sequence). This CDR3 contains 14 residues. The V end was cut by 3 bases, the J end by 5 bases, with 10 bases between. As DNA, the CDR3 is TGTGCCACCAGCAGTGGCTCACTGAATGAAAAACTGTTTTTT. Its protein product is CATSSGSLNEKLFF.

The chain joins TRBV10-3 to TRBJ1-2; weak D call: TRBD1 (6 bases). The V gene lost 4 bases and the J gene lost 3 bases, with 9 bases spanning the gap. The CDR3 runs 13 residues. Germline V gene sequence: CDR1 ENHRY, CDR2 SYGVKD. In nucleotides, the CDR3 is TGTGCCATCAGTGTAGGGGGTGACTATGGCTACACCTTC. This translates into CAISVGGDYGYTF.

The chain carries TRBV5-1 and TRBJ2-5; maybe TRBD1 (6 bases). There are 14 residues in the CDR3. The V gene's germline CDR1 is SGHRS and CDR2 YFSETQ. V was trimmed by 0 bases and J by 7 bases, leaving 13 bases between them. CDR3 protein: CASSLDRESGTQYF. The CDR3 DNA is TGCGCCAGCAGCTTGGACAGGGAATCAGGGACCCAGTACTTC.

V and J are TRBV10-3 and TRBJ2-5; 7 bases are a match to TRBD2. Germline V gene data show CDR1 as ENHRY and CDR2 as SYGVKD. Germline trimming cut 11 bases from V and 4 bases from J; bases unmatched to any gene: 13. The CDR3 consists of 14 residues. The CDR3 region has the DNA TGTGCCCCCACTGCGGGAGTTTGCGGAGAGACCCAGTACTTC. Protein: CAPTAGVCGETQYF.

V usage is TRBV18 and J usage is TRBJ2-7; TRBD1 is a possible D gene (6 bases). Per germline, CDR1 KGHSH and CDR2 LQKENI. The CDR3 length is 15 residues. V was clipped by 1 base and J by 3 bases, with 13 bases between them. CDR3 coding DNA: TGTGCCAGCTCACCACGGGCAGGGGCTAGCTACGAGCAGTACTTC. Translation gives CASSPRAGASYEQYF.